This TCR beta chain was retrieved from a study of T cells after yellow fever vaccination. Study-wide results and limits: Only a small proportion of the clonotypes turned up in both the CD4 and the CD8 compartments, likely arising from convergent recombination.

TCRdb reanalysed the 5' RACE reads using MiXCR and keeps one entry per CDR3 protein. The data contain about 300,000 distinct CDR3 sequences, around 6.8% of them seen just once; the ten biggest clones take up 15% to 20%. This clonotype was seen many times. Its antigen is unknown. This material consisted of PBMCs, taken around 45 days after the first yellow fever vaccination. The TCR sequence derives from a young man who received the YFV17D yellow fever vaccine.

CDR3 nucleotides: TGTGCCAGCAGCCAAGCGTCGGACCGCGATTACGAGCAGTACTTC. It encodes CASSQASDRDYEQYF. The chain links TRBV4-2 to TRBJ2-7; no firm D call. CDR1 is LGHNA and CDR2 is YNFKEQ in the germline V gene. CDR3 length: 15 residues. V lost 1 base and J 4 bases, leaving 14 bases between the germline ends.